The following is a TCR beta chain sequence with its context. The sample belongs to a study of shared clonotypes between healthy human individuals. The repertoire was sequenced with immunoSEQ multiplex PCR; TCRdb's copy has only in-frame clones and lacks some. Found here are 740,000 or so clones, around 78% of them singletons; the top ten hold roughly 1.9%. The CDR3 is 16 amino acids. Trimming took off 3 bases at V and 5 bases at J, with 19 bases between the two ends. Germline CDR1 and CDR2: SGHTA and FQGNSA. The specimen was memory CD4+ T cells sorted from blood. Subset in this sample: CD45RA-negative fraction. The sequence derives from a woman aged 25 to 39 in good health. The J gene is TRBJ2-5, the V gene TRBV7-2; D unresolved. The CDR3 spells CASSFDWTAGKETQYF. The CDR3 DNA reads TGTGCCAGCAGCTTTGACTGGACGGCTGGAAAGGAGACCCAGTACTTC. The full variable domain, rest sourced from reference TRBV7-2 and TRBJ2-5, is GAGVSQSPSNKVTEKGKDVELRCDPISGHTALYWYRQSLGQGLEFLIYFQGNSAPDKSGLPSDRFSAERTGGSVSTLTIQRTQQEDSAVYLCASSFDWTAGKETQYFGPGTRLLVL.